These 10 T cell receptor beta chains were sequenced from one sample in a study of blood T cell repertoires in COVID-19. Some clones are missing from TCRdb's copy, which holds only in-frame ones; the method was immunoSEQ multiplex PCR. The table lists over 150,000 clones, around 80% of them singletons. Sequenced input: peripheral blood. All receptors derive from a human donor in a cohort sampled during active COVID-19.

This chain connects TRBV28 to TRBJ1-4; TRBD1 might be the D (5 bases). Deletions cut 5 bases from V and 3 bases from J, with 13 bases between. Germline-derived CDR1 and CDR2 are MDHEN and SYDVKM. CDR3 length: 15 amino acids. This CDR3 reads CASSPGGAANEKLFF. The CDR3 DNA reads TGTGCCAGCAGTCCTGGCGGGGCAGCTAATGAAAAACTGTTTTTT.

The V gene is TRBV18, the J gene TRBJ1-1; TRBD1 matches 9 bases. V was clipped by 3 bases and J by 6 bases; unmatched bases: 5. CDR1 and CDR2 from the germline V gene are KGHSH and LQKENI. The CDR3 consists of 14 residues. CDR3 sequence: CASSPDRGIAEAFF. The DNA for the CDR3 is TGTGCCAGCTCACCTGACAGGGGGATCGCTGAAGCTTTCTTT.

The chain carries TRBV2 and TRBJ1-5; TRBD1 matches at 7 bases. Looked up from germline, CDR1 is SNHLY and CDR2 is FYNNEI. Unmatched junction bases numbered 11, after V lost 6 bases and J lost 6 bases. The CDR3 totals 15 residues. CDR3 loop: CASSLGQVRVQPQHF. CDR3 DNA sequence: TGTGCCAGCAGCCTCGGACAGGTCAGAGTTCAGCCCCAGCATTTT.

The chain combines TRBV28 with TRBJ2-1; TRBD2 is a possible D gene (6 bases). Looked up from germline, CDR1 is MDHEN and CDR2 is SYDVKM. V was cut by 7 bases and J by 8 bases, with 21 bases left in between. CDR3 length: 15 residues. The CDR3 DNA reads TGTGCCAGCAAAGAGCTAGCGCCCCGGGTCGATGAGCAGTTCTTC. This translates into CASKELAPRVDEQFF.

The table lists this clone with a count of one. The chain has TRBV23-1 and TRBJ2-3; 8 bases match TRBD1. TRBV23-1 is placed among ORFs of uncertain function. The CDR3 runs to 15 residues. V shed 4 bases and J 4 bases; nucleotides not matched to a gene: 7. This chain's CDR3 is CASSRTGKSADTQYF. In DNA form, the CDR3 reads TGCGCCAGCAGTCGGACAGGGAAAAGTGCAGATACGCAGTATTTT.

The chain is built from TRBV7-2 and TRBJ2-2; possibly TRBD1 for D (6 bases). Trimming removed 5 bases at V and 1 base at J, with 11 bases between. CDR1 is SGHTA, CDR2 FQGNSA, per germline. This CDR3 has 15 residues. The CDR3 loop reads CASSADRRNTGELFF. In nucleotides, the CDR3 is TGTGCCAGCAGCGCGGACAGAAGGAACACCGGGGAGCTGTTTTTT.

The J gene is TRBJ2-2, the V gene TRBV9; 7 bases are shared with TRBD1. V trimming: 0 bases; J trimming: 10 bases; junction bases outside the gene matches: 12. The CDR3 loop spans 16 amino acids. Germline V gives CDR1 SGDLS, CDR2 YYNGEE. The CDR3 bases are TGTGCCAGCAGCGTAGCCGAGGGGACAGCCCTCCCGGAGCTGTTTTTT. It translates to CASSVAEGTALPELFF.

This clone showed up just a few times. This sequence joins TRBV10-3 and TRBJ2-3; 7 bases map to TRBD1. Trimming removed 6 bases from V and 0 bases from J; junction bases left unmatched: 12. CDR3 length: 17 residues. Per the germline V gene, CDR1 is ENHRY and CDR2 is SYGVKD. The CDR3 DNA is TGTGCCATCAGGAGATCAGGGGGAGTTCCTAGCACAGATACGCAGTATTTT. Protein product: CAIRRSGGVPSTDTQYF.

V usage is TRBV9 and J usage is TRBJ2-1; D is uncertain. CDR1 is SGDLS and CDR2 is YYNGEE in the germline V gene. Trimming left V 1 base short and J 0 bases short, with 8 bases between. CDR3 length: 15 amino acids. In DNA, the CDR3 is TGTGCCAGCAGCGTATCAGTAGCCTCCTACAATGAGCAGTTCTTC. Protein: CASSVSVASYNEQFF.

This sequence joins TRBV23-1 and TRBJ2-3; TRBD2 matches 12 bases. TRBV23-1 is treated as an ORF (open reading frame) with a function not yet certain. With 4 bases clipped from V and 5 bases from J, the junction kept 7 bases outside the gene matches. CDR3 length: 16 amino acids. CDR3 in amino acids: CASSRPRLAGVDTQYF. CDR3 in DNA: TGCGCCAGCAGTCGGCCTAGACTAGCGGGAGTAGATACGCAGTATTTT.